The 17 T cell receptor beta chains below were found in one sample sequenced in a study of low-dose radiotherapy and immunotherapy resistance in tumors. Primers used for first-strand cDNA, a TRAV- and TRBV-specific set, covered both alpha and beta chains. With a V-primer adapter and a constant-region primer, TCRs were amplified for approximately 19 PCR cycles. From the reads, TCRdb called clonotypes with MiXCR, one entry per CDR3 protein. The table has tens of thousands of distinct CDR3 sequences, 15% to 20% seen once. Time point noted: before trial treatment. The starting material was PBMCs, obtained before treatment. The receptors were sampled from a male donor with prostate cancer.

At least ten counts were recorded for this clonotype. The chain uses TRBV6-1 and TRBJ2-7, with TRBD1 as a possible D gene (5 bases). Germline CDR1 MNHNS, CDR2 SASEGT. The CDR3 runs to 14 residues. V shed 5 bases and J shed 3 bases, with 14 bases lying between them. CDR3 protein: CASSPPRQYYEQYF. Written as DNA, the CDR3 is TGTGCCAGCAGTCCTCCTCGACAGTACTACGAGCAGTACTTC.

This clonotype showed up many times. The genes are TRBV6-2 or TRBV6-3 and TRBJ2-3; 12 bases map to TRBD2. V was clipped by 7 bases and J by 4 bases; unmatched bases: 3. The length of the CDR3 is 14 residues. Per the germline V gene, CDR1 is MNHEY and CDR2 is SVGEGT. In DNA form, the CDR3 reads TGTGCCAGCACCGGACTAGCGGGGTCAGATACGCAGTATTTT. It yields the protein CASTGLAGSDTQYF.

The rearrangement uses TRBV5-1 and TRBJ1-1, with TRBD1 matching over 7 bases. CDR1 is SGHRS, CDR2 YFSETQ, per germline. V shed 4 bases and J 1 base; nucleotides not matched to a gene: 10. The CDR3 totals 16 residues. CDR3 protein: CASSTSTGTQNTEAFF. The CDR3 nucleotides read TGCGCCAGCAGCACCTCGACAGGGACTCAGAACACTGAAGCTTTCTTT.

Ten or more counts support this clonotype. This chain joins TRBV14 and TRBJ1-3, with D maybe TRBD1 (6 bases). There are 17 residues in the CDR3. V was shortened by 1 base and J by 2 bases, with 15 bases between the two germline ends. In germline, CDR1 is SGHDN, CDR2 FVKESK. In nucleotides, the CDR3 is TGTGCCAGCAGCCAAGGCGGTCGGGGGCGAACTGGAAACACCATATATTTT. This translates into CASSQGGRGRTGNTIYF.

This chain uses TRBV9 with TRBJ2-7; TRBD1 aligns across 7 bases. V shed 2 bases, J shed 2 bases, and the junction held 7 bases outside the gene matches. Germline V gene lookup returns CDR1 SGDLS and CDR2 YYNGEE. This CDR3 is built from 15 residues. The DNA for the CDR3 is TGTGCCAGCAGCGTCCAGGGACAGCGAACCTACGAGCAGTACTTC. Residues: CASSVQGQRTYEQYF.

This clonotype was observed at least ten times. This chain joins TRBV11-2 and TRBJ1-2, with 7 bases identical to TRBD1. There are 14 residues in the CDR3. CDR1 and CDR2 from the germline V gene are SGHAT and FQNNGV. Losses at the gene ends were 1 base for V and 2 bases for J; bases not matched to a gene: 1. CDR3 in amino acids: CASSLGDSNYGYTF. DNA for the CDR3: TGTGCCAGCAGCTTAGGGGACAGCAACTATGGCTACACCTTC.

This clonotype was recorded at least ten times. The rearrangement links TRBV5-1 to TRBJ2-5, with a weak D call TRBD1 (6 bases). Germline-derived CDR1 and CDR2 are SGHRS and YFSETQ. CDR3 size: 15 residues. V gave up 7 bases and J gave up 3 bases, with 19 bases separating them. The CDR3 is CASSSSVTGKETQYF. The CDR3 DNA follows: TGCGCCAGCTCCAGCAGTGTTACAGGGAAAGAGACCCAGTACTTC.

This clonotype was seen ten or more times. The chain employs TRBV18 and TRBJ2-5; D not certain. Germline V lookup: CDR1 KGHSH, CDR2 LQKENI. This CDR3 has 13 amino acids. V was clipped by 3 bases and J by 6 bases, with 11 bases between them. CDR3 protein: CASSPPEDQTQYF. The CDR3, as DNA: TGTGCCAGCTCACCCCCCGAAGACCAGACCCAGTACTTC.

The sample holds many counts of this clonotype. The chain uses TRBV7-2 and TRBJ2-5; a weak D match, TRBD1 (5 bases). Trimming pared 1 base from V and 4 bases from J, leaving 7 bases between. The CDR3 totals 13 residues. CDR1 and CDR2 (germline): SGHTA, FQGNSA. CDR3 coding DNA: TGTGCCAGCAGCTTAGGACAGCGAGAGACCCAGTACTTC. This gives the protein CASSLGQRETQYF.

This clonotype occurred many times. The chain links TRBV30 to TRBJ2-1; D is possibly TRBD2 (6 bases). This CDR3 spans 11 amino acids. Germline V gene sequence: CDR1 GTSNPN, CDR2 SVGIG (reference sequence). Trimming shortened V by 2 bases and J by 8 bases, and 7 bases separated the two germline ends. The CDR3 spells CAWSTSHEQFF. As DNA, the CDR3 is TGTGCCTGGAGTACTAGCCATGAGCAGTTCTTC. Together with reference TRBV30 and TRBJ2-1, the CDR3 gives the full variable domain: SQTIHQWPATLVQPVGSPLSLECTVEGTSNPNLYWYRQAAGRGLQLLFYSVGIGQISSEVPQNLSASRPQDRQFILSSKKLLLSDSGFYLCAWSTSHEQFFGPGTRLTVL.

This clonotype has a count of ten or more. The V call is TRBV5-1, the J call TRBJ2-1, with 8 bases identical to TRBD1. Germline CDR1 and CDR2: SGHRS and YFSETQ. The CDR3 covers 15 residues. The junction had 6 bases not matched to a gene; V was cut back by 0 bases and J by 7 bases. This CDR3 reads CASSLDAGGFNEQFF. The DNA for the CDR3 is TGCGCCAGCAGCTTGGATGCAGGGGGCTTTAATGAGCAGTTCTTC.

To note about this clonotype: A far larger clone is one base from this, pointing to a likely read error. V and J are TRBV19 and TRBJ2-2; perhaps TRBD1 as D (6 bases). Germline lookup yields CDR1 LNHDA and CDR2 SQIVND (reference sequence). Trimming left V 9 bases short and J 4 bases short, with 15 bases between. This CDR3 is 14 amino acids long. CDR3 DNA: TGTGCCAGCAGCTGGGACACCCCCACCGGGGAGCTGTTTTTT. This encodes CASSWDTPTGELFF.

In this sample, this clonotype turned up many times. The J gene is TRBJ1-4, the V gene TRBV29-1; D may be TRBD1 (5 bases). The V gene's germline CDR1 is SQVTM and CDR2 ANQGSEA. Trimming took 4 bases from V and 3 from J, leaving 9 bases between them. The CDR3 has 13 residues. The DNA of the CDR3 is TGCAGCGTTGTGGGGGACCCTAATGAAAAACTGTTTTTT. The encoded protein is CSVVGDPNEKLFF.

The chain employs TRBV3-1 and TRBJ2-7, with D perhaps given as TRBD1 or TRBD2 (5 bases each). CDR3 length: 13 residues. V was trimmed by 0 bases and J by 10 bases, leaving 13 bases between them. Germline V lookup: CDR1 LGHDT, CDR2 YNNKEL (reference sequence). The CDR3 is CASSQEGDEEQYF. Written as DNA, the CDR3 is TGTGCCAGCAGCCAAGAGGGGGACGAGGAACAGTACTTC.

This clonotype was seen once. The chain employs TRBV6-2 or TRBV6-3 and TRBJ1-5; D is undetermined. The CDR3 extends over 15 amino acids. Trimming removed 1 base at V and 6 bases at J, with 13 bases between. CDR1 and CDR2 from the germline V gene are MNHEY and SVGEGT. The CDR3 sequence: CASSYLAVGSQPQHF. In DNA form, the CDR3 reads TGTGCCAGCAGTTACTTGGCGGTAGGCAGTCAGCCCCAGCATTTT.

This clonotype was recorded at least ten times. The chain employs TRBV11-2 and TRBJ2-3, with 8 bases aligning to TRBD2. The CDR3 has 15 residues. Germline assignment: CDR1 SGHAT and CDR2 FQNNGV. Trimming at V came to 5 bases and at J to 7 bases, leaving 11 bases not matched to a gene. This chain's CDR3 is CASSQSGGRANTQYF. The CDR3 DNA reads as TGTGCCAGCAGCCAAAGCGGGGGTCGGGCGAATACGCAGTATTTT.

On this clonotype itself: A far larger clone lies a single base away; this is likely a read error. This sequence joins TRBV13 and TRBJ1-3, with D unresolved. Germline V gene sequence: CDR1 PRHDT, CDR2 FYEKMQ (reference sequence). The CDR3 sequence is 13 residues long. V was pared by 5 bases and J by 6 bases, with 11 bases between. The CDR3 reads CASSAGPPNTIYF. CDR3 nucleotide sequence: TGTGCCAGCAGCGCTGGTCCTCCAAACACCATATATTTT.